Following are 18 T cell receptor beta chains from one sample sequenced in a study of radiotherapy plus CTLA-4 blockade in lung cancer. Some clones are missing from TCRdb's copy, which holds only in-frame ones; the method was immunoSEQ multiplex PCR. The data contain tens of thousands of clones, approximately 79% of them singletons. The source material was peripheral blood, sampled from a patient treated with radiotherapy plus ipilimumab. Every receptor here comes from a human donor with non-small cell lung cancer who had a complete response to radiotherapy plus ipilimumab.

This chain links TRBV19 with TRBJ2-3; 10 bases align to TRBD1. CDR3 size: 16 residues. V lost 5 bases and J lost 4; bases outside the gene matches: 9. Per the germline V gene, CDR1 is LNHDA and CDR2 is SQIVND (reference sequence). In DNA form, the CDR3 reads TGTGCCAGTAGTCCAAGACAGGGGGCGCATGCAGATACGCAGTATTTT. This sequence encodes CASSPRQGAHADTQYF.

This chain links TRBV11-3 with TRBJ1-1; D is undetermined. V was clipped by 5 bases and J by 0 bases, with 10 bases between them. CDR1 and CDR2 from the germline V gene are SGHNT and YENEEA. This CDR3 spans 14 amino acids. As DNA, the CDR3 is TGTGCCAGCAGCATAACACAGATGAACACTGAAGCTTTCTTT. Its protein product is CASSITQMNTEAFF.

The chain recombines TRBV18 with TRBJ2-3; D possibly corresponds to TRBD2 (5 bases). CDR1 is KGHSH, CDR2 LQKENI, per germline. With 3 bases removed from V and 6 bases from J, the gap between germline ends came to 10 bases. There are 13 residues in the CDR3. The CDR3 coding sequence is TGTGCCAGCTCACCCGGGGTTACGGATACGCAGTATTTT. This translates into CASSPGVTDTQYF.

The V and J genes are TRBV6-1 and TRBJ1-2; 9 bases line up with TRBD1. The J segment lost 4 bases and the V segment lost 1 base, leaving 4 bases of the junction unmatched. Germline values: CDR1 MNHNS, CDR2 SASEGT. CDR3 size: 15 residues. The CDR3 is CASSEDRGPAYGYTF. In DNA form, the CDR3 reads TGTGCCAGCAGTGAAGACAGGGGGCCGGCCTATGGCTACACCTTC.

CDR3 region: CASSVDRGGETQYF. As DNA, the CDR3 is TGTGCCAGCAGTGTGGACAGGGGAGGAGAGACCCAGTACTTC. The chain combines TRBV6-5 with TRBJ2-5; 9 nucleotides line up with TRBD1. The CDR3 has 14 amino acids. The junction had 5 bases not matched to a gene; V was cut back by 5 bases and J by 4 bases. Germline V gene lookup returns CDR1 MNHEY and CDR2 SVGAGI.

This chain joins TRBV12-5 and TRBJ1-6; 7 bases match TRBD1. Germline-derived CDR1 and CDR2 are LGHNT and FRNRAP. This CDR3 contains 15 residues. Trimming at V came to 6 bases and at J to 5 bases, leaving 7 bases not matched to a gene. The CDR3 is CASGRGTDDNSPLHF. CDR3 DNA sequence: TGTGCTAGTGGGCGGGGGACAGATGATAATTCACCCCTCCACTTT.

This clone was detected only a few times. The rearrangement links TRBV5-1 to TRBJ1-2, with 7 bases identical to TRBD1. The CDR3 sequence is 12 residues long. Germline V gene lookup returns CDR1 SGHRS and CDR2 YFSETQ. V lost 4 bases to trimming and J lost 4 bases; unmatched junction nucleotides: 1. CDR3 amino acids: CASSGDSYGYTF. Here the CDR3 DNA reads TGCGCCAGCAGCGGGGACAGCTATGGCTACACCTTC.

The V call is TRBV29-1, the J call TRBJ1-1; TRBD1 matches at 7 bases. The trim removed 7 bases at V and 6 bases at J, leaving 14 bases unmatched. Germline assignment: CDR1 SQVTM and CDR2 ANQGSEA. This CDR3 contains 14 residues. The CDR3 nucleotides read TGCAGCGCTGCTTCGACAGGGATTCTTGCTGAAGCTTTCTTT. It codes for CSAASTGILAEAFF.

This sequence joins TRBV7-9 and TRBJ2-3; the D is unclear. From germline, CDR1 is SEHNR and CDR2 FQNEAQ (reference sequence). The CDR3 spans 15 residues. Trimming removed 1 base from V and 1 base from J, with 9 bases in between. The CDR3 DNA follows: TGTGCCAGCAGCTTAGGAGGAGTCGGCACAGATACGCAGTATTTT. Protein: CASSLGGVGTDTQYF.

This CDR3 reads CASSRGKGNRVGGYTF. CDR3 bases: TGTGCCAGCAGCCGGGGGAAAGGGAATAGGGTTGGAGGCTACACCTTC. This chain connects TRBV7-2 to TRBJ1-2, with TRBD1 as a possible D gene (5 bases). Per the germline V gene, CDR1 is SGHTA and CDR2 is FQGNSA. V lost 5 bases, J lost 8 bases, and 24 bases lay in between. CDR3 size: 16 residues. The variable domain in full, with the rest retrieved from reference TRBV7-2 and TRBJ1-2, is GAGVSQSPSNKVTEKGKDVELRCDPISGHTALYWYRQSLGQGLEFLIYFQGNSAPDKSGLPSDRFSAERTGGSVSTLTIQRTQQEDSAVYLCASSRGKGNRVGGYTFGSGTRLTVV.

The chain joins TRBV11-3 to TRBJ2-1, with 10 nucleotides matching TRBD2. V lost 4 bases and J lost 4; bases outside the gene matches: 10. The CDR3 contains 17 residues. Germline V gene data show CDR1 as SGHNT and CDR2 as YENEEA. CDR3 coding DNA: TGTGCCAGCAGCTCGAGGCTCGAAGCGGGAGGGTACAATGAGCAGTTCTTC. Translating it yields CASSSRLEAGGYNEQFF.

The V gene is TRBV7-9, the J gene TRBJ2-1; TRBD1 matches 7 bases. V shed 4 bases and J 4 bases; nucleotides not matched to a gene: 7. The length of the CDR3 is 15 residues. The germline gives CDR1 SEHNR, CDR2 FQNEAQ (reference sequence). The CDR3 spells CASSSTGVRYNEQFF. The DNA for the CDR3 is TGTGCCAGCAGCTCTACAGGGGTCAGGTACAATGAGCAGTTCTTC.

This chain joins TRBV19 and TRBJ2-3; 9 nucleotides line up with TRBD2. The CDR3 runs to 15 residues. Germline assignment: CDR1 LNHDA and CDR2 SQIVND (reference sequence). After removal of 5 bases from V and 6 bases from J, the junction contained 9 bases not matched to a gene. Here the CDR3 reads CASSFQRGAGDTQYF. The DNA for the CDR3 is TGTGCCAGTAGTTTCCAGCGGGGGGCGGGTGATACGCAGTATTTT.

The V gene is TRBV7-6, the J gene TRBJ2-2; no firm D call. This CDR3 is built from 14 residues. V lost 1 base and J lost 5, with 8 bases in between. From germline, CDR1 is SGHVS and CDR2 FNYEAQ. The CDR3 sequence: CASSLVGGTGELFF. DNA of the CDR3: TGTGCCAGCAGCTTAGTAGGCGGAACCGGGGAGCTGTTTTTT.

This clone has a single count. CDR3 loop: CASTGLAGTNTGELFF. CDR3 DNA sequence: TGTGCCAGCACCGGACTAGCGGGAACGAACACCGGGGAGCTGTTTTTT. The rearrangement links TRBV7-2 to TRBJ2-2, with TRBD2 matching 12 bases. Losses at the gene ends were 7 bases for V and 0 bases for J; bases not matched to a gene: 3. The germline V gene encodes CDR1 SGHTA and CDR2 FQGNSA. This CDR3 is 16 amino acids long. The full variable domain, its missing parts supplied by reference TRBV7-2 and TRBJ2-2, is GAGVSQSPSNKVTEKGKDVELRCDPISGHTALYWYRQSLGQGLEFLIYFQGNSAPDKSGLPSDRFSAERTGGSVSTLTIQRTQQEDSAVYLCASTGLAGTNTGELFFGEGSRLTVL.

The rearrangement uses TRBV6-1 and TRBJ1-5; no definite D call. The CDR3 has 12 amino acids. The germline CDR1 and CDR2 sequences are MNHNS and SASEGT. V dropped 7 bases and J dropped 3 bases, with 7 bases sitting between them. CDR3 nucleotide sequence: TGTGCCAGCAAACGGACCAATCAGCCCCAGCATTTT. This gives the protein CASKRTNQPQHF.

This clone has a single count. This chain joins TRBV9 and TRBJ1-2; D might be TRBD1 (5 bases). Germline V gene data show CDR1 as SGDLS and CDR2 as YYNGEE. This CDR3 comprises 15 residues. V shed 4 bases and J shed 4 bases, with 17 bases lying between them. CDR3 nucleotide sequence: TGTGCCAGCAGCCCCCACGGGGCCTTCTCCTATGGCTACACCTTC. Translation gives CASSPHGAFSYGYTF. Based on the CDR3 plus reference TRBV9 and TRBJ1-2, the full variable domain is DSGVTQTPKHLITATGQRVTLRCSPRSGDLSVYWYQQSLDQGLQFLIQYYNGEERAKGNILERFSAQQFPDLHSELNLSSLELGDSALYFCASSPHGAFSYGYTFGSGTRLTVV.

J is TRBJ1-4 and V is TRBV4-3, with 9 bases matching TRBD1. The V segment lost 4 bases and the J segment 7 bases; nucleotides outside the gene matches: 16. Per the germline V gene, CDR1 is LGHNA and CDR2 is YSLEER. This CDR3 has 18 amino acids. The CDR3 protein is CASSPTGTGRFGGEKLFF. CDR3 coding DNA: TGCGCCAGCAGCCCAACAGGGACAGGGAGGTTTGGAGGTGAAAAACTGTTTTTT.